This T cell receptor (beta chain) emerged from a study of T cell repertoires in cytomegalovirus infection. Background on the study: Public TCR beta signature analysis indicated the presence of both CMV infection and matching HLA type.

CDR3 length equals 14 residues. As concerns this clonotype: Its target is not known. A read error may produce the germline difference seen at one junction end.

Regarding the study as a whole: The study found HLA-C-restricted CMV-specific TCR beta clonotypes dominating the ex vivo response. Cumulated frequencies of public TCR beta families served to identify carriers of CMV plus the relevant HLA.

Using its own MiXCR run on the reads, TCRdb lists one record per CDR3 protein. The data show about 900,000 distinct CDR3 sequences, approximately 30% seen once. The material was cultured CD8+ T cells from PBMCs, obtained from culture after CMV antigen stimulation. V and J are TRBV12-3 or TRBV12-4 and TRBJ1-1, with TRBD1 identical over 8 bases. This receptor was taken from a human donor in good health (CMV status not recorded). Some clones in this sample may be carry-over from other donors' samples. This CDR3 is CASTPGQGSTETFF. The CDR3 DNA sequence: TGTGCCAGCACCCCTGGACAGGGTAGCACTGAAACTTTCTTT.